This passage covers 6 T cell receptor beta chains from one sample sequenced in a study of breast tumors, draining lymph nodes, adjacent tissues. MiXCR, applied by TCRdb to the multiplex PCR reads, yields one record per CDR3 protein. This table holds 70,000 to 85,000 distinct CDR3 sequences, approximately 19% found once. Samples came from axillary lymph nodes draining the breast cancer. The sequencing sample was made of axillary lymph node tissue. Receptors were obtained from a female donor with breast cancer. Some clones in this sample may be carry-over from other donors' samples.

Only a few counts were recorded for this clonotype. J is TRBJ1-5 and V is TRBV3-1; D ambiguous. The CDR3 length is 17 residues. Germline V gene sequence: CDR1 LGHDT, CDR2 YNNKEL (reference sequence). Trimming cost V 0 bases and J 0 bases, with 12 bases left between them. CDR3 coding DNA: TGTGCCAGCAGCCAAGATCCCCCATACGATAGCAATCAGCCCCAGCATTTT. It translates to CASSQDPPYDSNQPQHF.

This clonotype was picked up many times. The V call is TRBV2, the J call TRBJ2-7; maybe TRBD2 (6 bases). The CDR3 is made up of 13 amino acids. Germline V lookup: CDR1 SNHLY, CDR2 FYNNEI. Trimming removed 5 bases from V and 6 bases from J, with 14 bases in between. CDR3 loop: CASSLAQKSEQYF. In DNA, the CDR3 is TGTGCCAGCAGTCTAGCGCAAAAGAGCGAGCAGTACTTC.

Comment on this clonotype: Just one base apart from a much larger clone, this may be a read error. The V call is TRBV7-9, the J call TRBJ1-2, with D possibly TRBD1 on 6 matching bases. From germline, CDR1 is SEHNR and CDR2 FQNEAQ (reference sequence). CDR3 length: 13 residues. The CDR3 bases are TGTGCCAGCAGCTTAGGGGACACGGATGGCTACGCCTTC. Translating gives CASSLGDTDGYAF.

The CDR3 loop reads CAGGDGRDTEAFF. The CDR3, as DNA: TGTGCCGGGGGGGACGGGAGGGACACTGAAGCTTTCTTT. The rearrangement links TRBV10-3 to TRBJ1-1, with a possible D match to TRBD1 (5 bases). Germline CDR1 ENHRY, CDR2 SYGVKD. CDR3 length equals 13 residues. Deletions cut 11 bases from V and 3 bases from J, with 16 bases between.

This clonotype was seen many times. The genes are TRBV10-2 and TRBJ2-7; perhaps TRBD2 as D (5 bases). The CDR3 runs 14 residues. CDR1 WSHSY and CDR2 SAAADI come from the germline V gene. V lost 7 bases and J 5 bases, leaving 18 bases between the germline ends. This CDR3 is CASTGLPFGHEQYF. The CDR3 region has the DNA TGCGCCAGCACCGGACTTCCCTTCGGCCACGAGCAGTACTTC.

This clonotype was seen at least ten times. V gene TRBV20-1 combines with J gene TRBJ1-3; no definite D call. The V and J ends lost 3 bases and 2 bases respectively, with 5 bases between them. Germline V gene sequence: CDR1 DFQATT, CDR2 SNEGSKA (reference sequence). The CDR3 loop spans 12 amino acids. The CDR3 is CSARAPGNTIYF. The DNA of the CDR3 is TGCAGTGCTAGGGCCCCTGGAAACACCATATATTTT.